The entry below gives a single T cell receptor beta chain sequence along with its context. Antigen unknown. Amplification of TCR alpha and beta CDR3 regions from RNA used iRepertoire nested multiplex PCR. One-step reverse transcription and amplification started from about 100-400 ng of tissue mRNA or PBMC total RNA. TCRdb reanalysed the multiplex PCR reads using MiXCR and keeps one entry per CDR3 protein. The sample records approximately 130,000 distinct CDR3 sequences, 20% to 25% being singletons. The data are from a study of glioma-infiltrating T cells. Study findings and constraints: Above-expected tissue-blood divergence occurred in all gliomas, most in low-grade ones.

The sample was glioma tissue, nonneoplastic brain tissue, or PBMCs (not recorded which). The receptor's source is a human donor with low-grade glioma or glioblastoma, undergoing nonglioma brain surgery, or in good health (not recorded which).

The CDR3 sequence: CASSQVGGLLFF. The CDR3 nucleotides are TGTGCCAGCAGCCAAGTCGGCGGGTTGCTGTTTTTT. The gene calls are TRBV14 and TRBJ1-4, with D unresolved. The V gene's germline CDR1 is SGHDN and CDR2 FVKESK. This CDR3 is built from 12 residues. V lost 1 base and J 14 bases, leaving 11 bases between the germline ends.